This passage covers 9 T cell receptor beta chains from one sample sequenced in a study of blood T cell repertoires in COVID-19. Libraries were prepared by immunoSEQ multiplex PCR; TCRdb keeps only in-frame clonotypes and omits some of them. The sample lists approximately 270,000 clones, around 90% seen once, with about 1.2% in the top ten. Input material: PBMCs or T cells enriched from blood (not recorded which). The receptor source for this set is a human donor in a cohort exposed to, infected with or recovered from COVID-19 (not recorded which). The donor label of this sample is uncertain.

This clone showed up just a few times. V gene TRBV2 combines with J gene TRBJ1-2, with 12 bases aligning to TRBD1. V was pared by 6 bases and J by 8 bases, with 7 bases of the junction left unmatched. Germline V lookup: CDR1 SNHLY, CDR2 FYNNEI. The CDR3 has 14 amino acids. The CDR3: CASSRDRGQEGYTF. The CDR3 DNA reads as TGTGCCAGCAGCCGGGACAGGGGGCAAGAAGGCTACACCTTC.

This rearrangement joins TRBV6-1 to TRBJ2-7; perhaps TRBD2 as D (6 bases). This CDR3 is built from 15 residues. Germline V lookup: CDR1 MNHNS, CDR2 SASEGT. Trimming cost V 2 bases and J 0 bases, with 11 bases left between them. This CDR3 reads CASSEMSEGSYEQYF. The CDR3 DNA follows: TGTGCCAGCAGTGAAATGTCGGAGGGCTCCTACGAGCAGTACTTC.

The chain links TRBV27 to TRBJ2-1, with TRBD1 matching over 8 bases. CDR3 length: 16 residues. Germline loops: CDR1 MNHEY, CDR2 SMNVEV (reference sequence). V dropped 6 bases and J dropped 6; count of bases not matched to a gene: 13. The CDR3 loop reads CASSLDFRGQVNEQFF. The DNA for the CDR3 is TGTGCCAGCAGCCTCGACTTCAGGGGGCAAGTCAATGAGCAGTTCTTC.

The gene calls are TRBV7-9 and TRBJ2-2; 8 positions agree with TRBD1. The germline gives CDR1 SEHNR, CDR2 FQNEAQ (reference sequence). The CDR3 has 17 residues. Germline trimming cut 5 bases from V and 6 bases from J; bases unmatched to any gene: 14. CDR3 DNA sequence: TGTGCCAGCAGCACCTCCCCGACAGGGGAGTGGGCCGGGGAGCTGTTTTTT. Protein sequence: CASSTSPTGEWAGELFF.

Remarks on this clone: This specimen includes other DNA sequences encoding the same CDR3. The V and J genes are TRBV9 and TRBJ1-1, with D tentatively TRBD1 (5 bases). This CDR3 is 13 amino acids long. CDR1 and CDR2 (germline): SGDLS, YYNGEE. V dropped 2 bases and J dropped 1 base, with 6 bases sitting between them. In nucleotides, the CDR3 is TGTGCCAGCAGCGTTACAGGGAACACTGAAGCTTTCTTT. As protein: CASSVTGNTEAFF. The full variable domain, rest sourced from reference TRBV9 and TRBJ1-1, is DSGVTQTPKHLITATGQRVTLRCSPRSGDLSVYWYQQSLDQGLQFLIQYYNGEERAKGNILERFSAQQFPDLHSELNLSSLELGDSALYFCASSVTGNTEAFFGQGTRLTVV.

This chain joins TRBV24-1 and TRBJ1-5; TRBD1 is a possible D gene (5 bases). Per the germline V gene, CDR1 is KGHDR and CDR2 is SFDVKD. This CDR3 region has 13 residues. V lost 11 bases to trimming and J lost 0 bases, with 10 bases between them. The CDR3 protein is CARPGYSNQPQHF. In DNA, the CDR3 is TGTGCCAGACCAGGGTATAGCAATCAGCCCCAGCATTTT.

This sequence joins TRBV5-4 and TRBJ1-1; TRBD1 aligns across 8 bases. The germline gives CDR1 SGHNT, CDR2 YYREEE (reference sequence). This CDR3 is built from 15 residues. J lost 4 bases, V lost 4 bases, and 9 bases had no gene match. DNA for the CDR3: TGTGCCAGCAGCAGCTGGACAGGGTCGTTCACTGAAGCTTTCTTT. Protein sequence: CASSSWTGSFTEAFF.

The V call is TRBV5-1, the J call TRBJ2-3; TRBD1 is a possible D gene (7 bases). The germline V gene encodes CDR1 SGHRS and CDR2 YFSETQ. Deletions cut 4 bases from V and 2 bases from J, with 17 bases between. The CDR3 is made up of 16 amino acids. For the CDR3, the DNA is TGCGCCAGCAGCCCGCGGGACAGTGTGAACACAGATACGCAGTATTTT. Its translation is CASSPRDSVNTDTQYF.

The chain joins TRBV2 to TRBJ1-6; unclear D gene. V dropped 1 base and J dropped 10 bases, with 14 bases sitting between them. The CDR3 consists of 15 residues. CDR1 and CDR2 from the germline V gene are SNHLY and FYNNEI. This CDR3 reads CASSEGEGYRSPLHF. CDR3 nucleotides: TGTGCCAGCAGTGAAGGCGAGGGTTATCGGTCACCCCTCCACTTT. The whole variable domain, filled in from reference TRBV2 and TRBJ1-6, reads EPEVTQTPSHQVTQMGQEVILRCVPISNHLYFYWYRQILGQKVEFLVSFYNNEISEKSEIFDDQFSVERPDGSNFTLKIRSTKLEDSAMYFCASSEGEGYRSPLHFGNGTRLTVT.